A selection of T cell receptor beta chains follows, all from one sample in a study of T cells in Graves' hyperthyroidism and ophthalmopathy. TCRdb reanalysed the multiplex PCR reads using MiXCR and keeps one entry per CDR3 protein. Here the sample spans hundreds of thousands of distinct CDR3 sequences, roughly 13% being singletons. Sample: blood. The receptors stem from a woman aged 25 to 39 with Graves' hyperthyroidism that later progressed to Graves' ophthalmopathy. Each CDR3 is given with its conserved first and last residue. Fields, in order: clone size, D gene, V gene, J gene, CDR3 DNA, CDR3 protein. A D gene is named only where the DNA matches it firmly. Some rows mark clone size as missing; the rest say once, few, many or name a class of expanded clone.

many,.,TRBV20-1,TRBJ1-4,TGCAGTGCCCAAGCCGGGGGCGAGGGGAGTGAAAAACTGTTTTTT,CSAQAGGEGSEKLFF
many,.,TRBV2,TRBJ1-5,TGTGCCAGCAAAGGGGCCAGATCTTGGCATTTT,CASKGARSWHF
.,.,TRBV30,TRBJ2-1,TGCGCCTTGAGTGCTACCGGGAACAATGAGCAGTTCTTC,CALSATGNNEQFF
.,TRBD2,TRBV9,TRBJ2-2,TGTGCCAGCAGCCCCTATACTAGCGGGAGGGCCGAGGCCGGGGAGCTGTTTTTT,CASSPYTSGRAEAGELFF
few,.,TRBV18,TRBJ1-5,TGTGCCAACGAACACATGGGCAATCAGCCCCAGCATTTT,CANEHMGNQPQHF
many,TRBD1,TRBV10-3,TRBJ2-2,TGTGCCATCAGAGACAGGGATGACACCGGGGAGCTGTTTTTT,CAIRDRDDTGELFF
many,TRBD1,TRBV12-3/TRBV12-4,TRBJ2-7,TGTGCCAGCAGGGACAGGGGAACCGGCTCCTACGAGCAGTACTTC,CASRDRGTGSYEQYF
.,.,TRBV19,TRBJ2-3,TGTGCCAGTAGTATGGGAAGGGGCCTTAGCACAGATACGCAGTATTTT,CASSMGRGLSTDTQYF
many,TRBD1,TRBV20-1,TRBJ1-2,TGCAGTGCCACCCGGGACAGAAATTTTTATGGCTACACCTTC,CSATRDRNFYGYTF
.,TRBD2,TRBV9,TRBJ2-7,TGTGCCAGCAGCGGTTGGACTAGCGGAAACGAGCAGTACTTC,CASSGWTSGNEQYF
many,.,TRBV9,TRBJ1-4,TGTGCCAGCAGCGAGGATTCGTTGGGGAAAAAACTGTTTTTT,CASSEDSLGKKLFF
few,.,TRBV12-3/TRBV12-4,TRBJ2-4,TGTGCCAGCAGGAGGCAGCTAGCCAAAAACATTCAGTACTTC,CASRRQLAKNIQYF
few,.,TRBV29-1,TRBJ2-3,TGCAGCGTCCGAACCCCAGCGGACCGGGGAAGGCAGTATTTT,CSVRTPADRGRQYF
many,.,TRBV2,TRBJ1-1,TGTGCCAGCAGTGAACAGGGAGGCACTGAAGCTTTCTTT,CASSEQGGTEAFF
many,.,TRBV28,TRBJ1-5,TGTGCCAGTCACAGTCCAGGCCAGCCCCAGCATTTT,CASHSPGQPQHF
many,.,TRBV28,TRBJ1-5,TGTGCCAGCAGTTCCGGAGAGGGCAATCAGCCCCAGCATTTT,CASSSGEGNQPQHF
many,.,TRBV19,TRBJ1-1,TGTGCCAGTAGTATAGAACCGATGAACACTGAAGCTTTCTTT,CASSIEPMNTEAFF
many,.,TRBV30,TRBJ1-1,TGTGCCTGGGACTTCGCCCTGGACAGACCGAACACTGAAGCTTTCTTT,CAWDFALDRPNTEAFF
many,TRBD1,TRBV30,TRBJ1-1,TGTGCCTGGAGCTCCGGACAGGGTTCCACTGAAGCTTTCTTT,CAWSSGQGSTEAFF
many,TRBD2,TRBV27,TRBJ2-7,TGTGCCAGCAGTTTATCGCTGGCGGGAGGGATGGACGAGCAGTACTTC,CASSLSLAGGMDEQYF
few,TRBD1,TRBV12-3/TRBV12-4,TRBJ1-2,TGTGCCAGCAGTTCAGACAGGGCTCATGGCTACACCTTC,CASSSDRAHGYTF
many,.,TRBV12-3/TRBV12-4,TRBJ1-5,TGTGCCAGCAGTGACAGGATCAATCAGCCCCAGCATTTT,CASSDRINQPQHF
many,.,TRBV5-1,TRBJ2-1,TGTGCCAGCAGCTTAGAGAATGAGCAGTTCTTC,CASSLENEQFF
few,.,TRBV30,TRBJ2-2,TGTGCCGCAAGACTAACGGGGAACACCGGGGAGCTGTTTTTT,CAARLTGNTGELFF
.,.,TRBV10-2,TRBJ1-3,TGCGCCAGCAGGGACGGCGGGATTATGAGAAACACCATATATTTT,CASRDGGIMRNTIYF
many,.,TRBV10-3,TRBJ1-2,TGTGCCATCAGTGAGCGGGATGGCTACACCTTC,CAISERDGYTF
many,.,TRBV27,TRBJ2-7,TGTGCCAGCAGTCCCCGGAGAGGGATCTCGGTCGAGCAGTACTTC,CASSPRRGISVEQYF
few,.,TRBV6-1,TRBJ1-1,TGTGCCAGCAGGGCCCTGTCGTGGGCTGAAGCTTTCTTT,CASRALSWAEAFF